One sample yielded the 15 T cell receptor beta chains listed below, sequenced in a study of technical replicates of blood from a handful of donors. The protocol was immunoSEQ multiplex PCR, while the TCRdb copy is restricted to in-frame clones and leaves out a portion. The sample yields 79,000 or so clones, about 96% seen once. Material for sequencing was T cells isolated from PBMCs. Source of these receptors: a human donor in good health.

The gene calls are TRBV19 and TRBJ1-3; no firm D call. The CDR3 is 14 residues long. V dropped 3 bases and J dropped 0 bases, with 6 bases sitting between them. Germline-derived CDR1 and CDR2 are LNHDA and SQIVND (reference sequence). The CDR3 is CASSIRHSGNTIYF. The DNA for the CDR3 is TGTGCCAGTAGTATCCGACACTCTGGAAACACCATATATTTT.

The rearrangement links TRBV5-4 to TRBJ1-2; possible D gene TRBD1, 6 bases. Germline lookup yields CDR1 SGHNT and CDR2 YYREEE (reference sequence). The V and J ends lost 0 bases and 0 bases respectively, with 12 bases between them. The CDR3 covers 16 residues. The CDR3 nucleotides are TGTGCCAGCAGCTTGGGACAGGTCGCAGCTAACTATGGCTACACCTTC. Protein sequence: CASSLGQVAANYGYTF.

The V and J genes are TRBV6-5 and TRBJ2-5, with 9 bases identical to TRBD1. CDR3 length: 15 amino acids. V dropped 5 bases and J dropped 5; count of bases not matched to a gene: 9. The germline V gene has CDR1 MNHEY and CDR2 SVGAGI. The CDR3: CASSAWGQGMETQYF. CDR3 DNA: TGTGCCAGCAGTGCCTGGGGACAGGGAATGGAGACCCAGTACTTC.

This rearrangement joins TRBV28 to TRBJ1-2, with 7 positions matching TRBD1. After removal of 1 base from V and 3 bases from J, the junction contained 5 bases not matched to a gene. Per germline, CDR1 MDHEN and CDR2 SYDVKM. The CDR3 runs to 15 residues. The CDR3 sequence: CASSLLGGWDYGYTF. DNA for the CDR3: TGTGCCAGCAGTTTATTAGGGGGCTGGGACTATGGCTACACCTTC.

The V and J genes are TRBV6-6 and TRBJ1-6, with D maybe TRBD1 (5 bases). The CDR3 loop spans 14 amino acids. Germline lookup yields CDR1 MNHNY and CDR2 SVGAGI (reference sequence). The germline V and J ends were trimmed by 1 base and 7 bases, with 8 bases remaining between them. CDR3 coding DNA: TGTGCCAGCAGTTACTTTCAGGGAAATTCACCCCTCCACTTT. Protein sequence: CASSYFQGNSPLHF.

The chain uses TRBV27 and TRBJ1-2, with 8 nucleotides matching TRBD1. The CDR3 is 14 amino acids. From germline, CDR1 is MNHEY and CDR2 SMNVEV (reference sequence). Trimming took 2 bases from V and 8 from J; bases not matched to a gene: 7. CDR3 residues: CASSLHGTGSGYTF. The CDR3 region has the DNA TGTGCCAGCAGTTTACACGGGACAGGATCCGGCTACACCTTC.

The chain couples TRBV4-2 to TRBJ2-6, with 9 bases lining up with TRBD2. Per germline, CDR1 LGHNA and CDR2 YNFKEQ. V was pared by 1 base and J by 3 bases, with 10 bases of the junction left unmatched. CDR3 length: 19 amino acids. As DNA, the CDR3 is TGTGCCAGCAGCCAAGTGGTTAATAGCGGGAGATTTGGGGCCAACGTCCTGACTTTC. It codes for CASSQVVNSGRFGANVLTF.

The V and J genes are TRBV14 and TRBJ2-7; 9 bases line up with TRBD1. Germline lookup yields CDR1 SGHDN and CDR2 FVKESK. The J segment lost 3 bases and the V segment lost 0 bases, leaving 9 bases of the junction unmatched. This CDR3 region has 17 residues. Here the CDR3 DNA reads TGTGCCAGCAGCCAAGAAGGGACAGGGCGAGGTTACTACGAGCAGTACTTC. This translates into CASSQEGTGRGYYEQYF.

As DNA, the CDR3 is TGCGCCAGCAGCCAAGGAGGGCGGAATGAGCAGTTCTTC. It codes for CASSQGGRNEQFF. V gene TRBV4-1 combines with J gene TRBJ2-1, with D possibly TRBD2 on 5 matching bases. Germline CDR1 and CDR2: MGHRA and YSYEKL. The CDR3 covers 13 residues. Trimming left V 1 base short and J 7 bases short, with 8 bases between.

The chain has TRBV5-1 and TRBJ2-5; D possibly corresponds to TRBD1 (6 bases). Per germline, CDR1 SGHRS and CDR2 YFSETQ. The CDR3 length is 14 residues. V dropped 2 bases and J dropped 5 bases, with 13 bases sitting between them. The CDR3 protein is CASSFRGYEETQYF. CDR3 coding DNA: TGCGCCAGCAGCTTCAGGGGATATGAGGAGACCCAGTACTTC. Variable domain in full (rest from reference TRBV5-1 and TRBJ2-5): KAGVTQTPRYLIKTRGQQVTLSCSPISGHRSVSWYQQTPGQGLQFLFEYFSETQRNKGNFPGRFSGRQFSNSRSEMNVSTLELGDSALYLCASSFRGYEETQYFGPGTRLLVL.

The chain combines TRBV7-2 with TRBJ2-5; D unclear. Trimming took 2 bases from V and 5 from J, leaving 15 bases between them. Germline-derived CDR1 and CDR2 are SGHTA and FQGNSA. This CDR3 spans 15 amino acids. CDR3 coding DNA: TGTGCCAGCAGCTTAAGCCCCTTAGTGTCGGAGACCCAGTACTTC. It is translated as CASSLSPLVSETQYF.

The chain recombines TRBV27 with TRBJ2-3; TRBD2 is a possible D gene (5 bases). CDR3 length: 13 amino acids. From germline, CDR1 is MNHEY and CDR2 SMNVEV (reference sequence). Trimming took 2 bases from V and 6 from J, leaving 9 bases between them. CDR3 region: CASSLDGGDTQYF. DNA for the CDR3: TGTGCCAGCAGTTTAGATGGCGGGGATACGCAGTATTTT.

The J gene is TRBJ2-7, the V gene TRBV6-1; 8 positions agree with TRBD1. This CDR3 comprises 19 residues. The germline gives CDR1 MNHNS, CDR2 SASEGT. J gave up 4 bases and V 1 base, and 18 bases lay outside the gene matches. CDR3 bases: TGTGCCAGCAGTGAAGGGGCGTTGGGTGTGCGGACAGGGCTTTACGAGCAGTACTTC. Translating gives CASSEGALGVRTGLYEQYF.

This clone was counted between two and nine times. The chain uses TRBV6-5 and TRBJ1-1; 7 positions agree with TRBD1. The CDR3 extends over 14 amino acids. V trimming: 6 bases; J trimming: 3 bases; junction bases outside the gene matches: 7. Per germline, CDR1 MNHEY and CDR2 SVGAGI. CDR3 residues: CASRYRQGHTEAFF. CDR3 nucleotide sequence: TGTGCCAGCAGATACCGACAGGGCCACACTGAAGCTTTCTTT.

The V call is TRBV4-1, the J call TRBJ2-7; the D gene is possibly TRBD2 (5 bases). The germline V and J ends were trimmed by 1 base and 6 bases, with 10 bases remaining between them. Germline V gene sequence: CDR1 MGHRA, CDR2 YSYEKL. There are 13 residues in the CDR3. CDR3 DNA sequence: TGCGCCAGCAGCCAAGGGGAGCTGATCGAGCAGTACTTC. Residues: CASSQGELIEQYF.